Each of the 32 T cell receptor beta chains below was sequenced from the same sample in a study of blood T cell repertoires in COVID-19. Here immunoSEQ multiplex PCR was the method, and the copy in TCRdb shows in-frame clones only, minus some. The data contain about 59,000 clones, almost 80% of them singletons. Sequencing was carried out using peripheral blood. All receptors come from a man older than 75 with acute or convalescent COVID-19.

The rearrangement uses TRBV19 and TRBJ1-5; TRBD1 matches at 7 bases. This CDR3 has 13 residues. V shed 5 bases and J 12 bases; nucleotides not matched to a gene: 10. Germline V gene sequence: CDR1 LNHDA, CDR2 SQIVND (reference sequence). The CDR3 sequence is CASSVQTGALQHF. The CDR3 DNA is TGTGCCAGTAGTGTACAAACAGGGGCCCTCCAGCATTTT.

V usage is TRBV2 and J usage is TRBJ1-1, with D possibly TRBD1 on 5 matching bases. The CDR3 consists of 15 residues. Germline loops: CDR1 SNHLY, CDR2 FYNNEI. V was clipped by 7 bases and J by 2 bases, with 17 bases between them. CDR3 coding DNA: TGTGCCAGCATCGAGGGAGGACACGCTAACACTGAAGCTTTCTTT. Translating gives CASIEGGHANTEAFF. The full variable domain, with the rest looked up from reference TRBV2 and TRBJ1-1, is EPEVTQTPSHQVTQMGQEVILRCVPISNHLYFYWYRQILGQKVEFLVSFYNNEISEKSEIFDDQFSVERPDGSNFTLKIRSTKLEDSAMYFCASIEGGHANTEAFFGQGTRLTVV.

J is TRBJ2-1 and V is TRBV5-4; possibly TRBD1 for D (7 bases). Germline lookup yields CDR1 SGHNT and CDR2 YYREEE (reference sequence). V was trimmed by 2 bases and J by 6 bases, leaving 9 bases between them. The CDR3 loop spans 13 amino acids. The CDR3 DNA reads TGTGCCAGCAGCTTCCAGGGGGGCAATGAGCAGTTCTTC. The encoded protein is CASSFQGGNEQFF.

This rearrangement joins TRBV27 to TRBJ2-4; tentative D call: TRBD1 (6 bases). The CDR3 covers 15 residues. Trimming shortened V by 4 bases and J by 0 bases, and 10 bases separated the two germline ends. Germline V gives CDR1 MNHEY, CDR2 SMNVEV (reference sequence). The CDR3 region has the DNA TGTGCCAGCAGTTCCGGACAGATAGCCAAAAACATTCAGTACTTC. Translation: CASSSGQIAKNIQYF.

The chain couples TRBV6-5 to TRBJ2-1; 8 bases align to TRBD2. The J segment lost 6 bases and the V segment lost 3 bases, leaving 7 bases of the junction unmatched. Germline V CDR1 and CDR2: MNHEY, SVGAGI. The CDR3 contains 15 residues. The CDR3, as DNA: TGTGCCAGCAGTTATGTCAGCGGGGGTGGCAATGAGCAGTTCTTC. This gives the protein CASSYVSGGGNEQFF.

The CDR3 here is CASSWWGQPQHF. In nucleotides, the CDR3 is TGTGCCAGCAGTTGGTGGGGCCAGCCCCAGCATTTT. J is TRBJ1-5 and V is TRBV27, with TRBD1 as a possible D gene (5 bases). The CDR3 is made up of 12 amino acids. The V gene's germline CDR1 is MNHEY and CDR2 SMNVEV (reference sequence). The V and J ends lost 4 bases and 7 bases respectively, with 8 bases between them.

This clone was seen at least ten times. This CDR3 is CASRPSEGRLFF. In DNA, the CDR3 is TGTGCCAGCAGACCCTCGGAGGGAAGGCTGTTTTTT. This sequence joins TRBV12-3 or TRBV12-4 and TRBJ1-4; no clear D gene. CDR3 length: 12 amino acids. V gave up 6 bases and J gave up 14 bases, with 16 bases separating them.

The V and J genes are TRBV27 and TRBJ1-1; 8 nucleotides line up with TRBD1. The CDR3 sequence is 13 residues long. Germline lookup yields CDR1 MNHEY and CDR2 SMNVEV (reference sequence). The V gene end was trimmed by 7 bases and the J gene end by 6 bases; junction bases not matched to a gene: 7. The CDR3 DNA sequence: TGTGCCAGCAAAAACGGACAGGGTGCTGAAGCTTTCTTT. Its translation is CASKNGQGAEAFF.

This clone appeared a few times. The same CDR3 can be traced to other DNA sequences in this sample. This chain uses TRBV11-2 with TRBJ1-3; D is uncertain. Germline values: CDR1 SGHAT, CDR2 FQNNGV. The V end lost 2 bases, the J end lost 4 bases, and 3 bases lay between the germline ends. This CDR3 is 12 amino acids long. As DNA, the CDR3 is TGTGCCAGCAGCTTATCAGGAAACACCATATATTTT. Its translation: CASSLSGNTIYF.

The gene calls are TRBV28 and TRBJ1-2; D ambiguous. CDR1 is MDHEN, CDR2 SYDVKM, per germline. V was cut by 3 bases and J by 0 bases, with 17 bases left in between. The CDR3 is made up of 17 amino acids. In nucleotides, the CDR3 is TGTGCCAGCAGTTTGCCAGGTGGTTTCCGCACTAACTATGGCTACACCTTC. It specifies CASSLPGGFRTNYGYTF.

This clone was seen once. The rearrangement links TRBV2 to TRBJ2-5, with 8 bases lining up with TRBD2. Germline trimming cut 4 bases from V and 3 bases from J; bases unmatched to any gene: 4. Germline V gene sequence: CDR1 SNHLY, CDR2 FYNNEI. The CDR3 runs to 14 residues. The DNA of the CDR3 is TGTGCCAGCAGTGTACCAGCGGGGGAAGAGACCCAGTACTTC. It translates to CASSVPAGEETQYF.

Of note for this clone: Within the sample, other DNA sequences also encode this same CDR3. The DNA for the CDR3 is TGTGCCAGCAGCCAGGACAGGGATCAGCCCCAGCATTTT. Protein product: CASSQDRDQPQHF. This chain joins TRBV3-1 (or the pseudogene TRBV3-2) and TRBJ1-5; 8 nucleotides line up with TRBD1. V lost 3 bases and J lost 5; bases outside the gene matches: 0. CDR1 LGHDT and CDR2 YNNKEL come from the germline V gene (reference sequence). There are 13 residues in the CDR3.

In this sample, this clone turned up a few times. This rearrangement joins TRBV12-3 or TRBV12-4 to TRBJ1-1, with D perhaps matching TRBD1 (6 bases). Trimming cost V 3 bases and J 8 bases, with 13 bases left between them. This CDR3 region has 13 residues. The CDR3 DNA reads TGTGCCAGCAGTTTTGGGCAGGGGAGCGAAGCTTTCTTT. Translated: CASSFGQGSEAFF.

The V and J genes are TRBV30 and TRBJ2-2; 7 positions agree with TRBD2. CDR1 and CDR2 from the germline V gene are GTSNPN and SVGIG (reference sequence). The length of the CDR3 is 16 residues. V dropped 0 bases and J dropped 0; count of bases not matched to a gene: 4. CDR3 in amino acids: CAWSVKAGANTGELFF. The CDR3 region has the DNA TGTGCCTGGAGTGTTAAGGCGGGGGCGAACACCGGGGAGCTGTTTTTT. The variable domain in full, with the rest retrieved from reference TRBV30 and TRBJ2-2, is SQTIHQWPATLVQPVGSPLSLECTVEGTSNPNLYWYRQAAGRGLQLLFYSVGIGQISSEVPQNLSASRPQDRQFILSSKKLLLSDSGFYLCAWSVKAGANTGELFFGEGSRLTVL.

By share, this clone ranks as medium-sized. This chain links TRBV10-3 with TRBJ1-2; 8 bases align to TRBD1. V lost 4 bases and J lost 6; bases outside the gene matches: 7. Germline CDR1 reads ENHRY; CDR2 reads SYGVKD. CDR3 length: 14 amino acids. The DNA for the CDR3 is TGTGCCATCAGTGGACAGGGGAATAGGAATGGCTACACCTTC. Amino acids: CAISGQGNRNGYTF.

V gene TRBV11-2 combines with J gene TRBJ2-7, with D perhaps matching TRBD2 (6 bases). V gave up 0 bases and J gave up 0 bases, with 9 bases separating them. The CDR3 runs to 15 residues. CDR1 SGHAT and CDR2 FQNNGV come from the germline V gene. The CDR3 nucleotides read TGTGCCAGCAGCTTAGAAGCGGGCAGCTCCTACGAGCAGTACTTC. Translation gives CASSLEAGSSYEQYF. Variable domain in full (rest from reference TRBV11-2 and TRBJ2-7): EAGVAQSPRYKIIEKRQSVAFWCNPISGHATLYWYQQILGQGPKLLIQFQNNGVVDDSQLPKDRFSAERLKGVDSTLKIQPAKLEDSAVYLCASSLEAGSSYEQYFGPGTRLTVT.

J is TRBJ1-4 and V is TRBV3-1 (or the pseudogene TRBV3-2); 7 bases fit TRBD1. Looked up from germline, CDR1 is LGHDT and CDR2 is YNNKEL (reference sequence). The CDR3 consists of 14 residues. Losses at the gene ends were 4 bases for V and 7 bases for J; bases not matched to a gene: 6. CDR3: CASSLRGGGEKLFF. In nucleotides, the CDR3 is TGTGCCAGCAGCCTTCGAGGGGGCGGTGAAAAACTGTTTTTT.

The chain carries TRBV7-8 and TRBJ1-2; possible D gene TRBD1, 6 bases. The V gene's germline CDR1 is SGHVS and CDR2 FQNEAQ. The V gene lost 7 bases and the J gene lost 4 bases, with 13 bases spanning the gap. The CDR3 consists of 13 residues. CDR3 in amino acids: CASTQTGSYGYTF. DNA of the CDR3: TGTGCCAGCACACAAACAGGGAGCTATGGCTACACCTTC.

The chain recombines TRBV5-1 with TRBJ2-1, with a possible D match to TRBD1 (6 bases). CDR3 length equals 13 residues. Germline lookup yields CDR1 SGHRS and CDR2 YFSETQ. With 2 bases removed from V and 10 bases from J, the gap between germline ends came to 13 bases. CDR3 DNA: TGCGCCAGCAGCTTCCGACAGGCTAGCGAGCAGTTCTTC. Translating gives CASSFRQASEQFF.

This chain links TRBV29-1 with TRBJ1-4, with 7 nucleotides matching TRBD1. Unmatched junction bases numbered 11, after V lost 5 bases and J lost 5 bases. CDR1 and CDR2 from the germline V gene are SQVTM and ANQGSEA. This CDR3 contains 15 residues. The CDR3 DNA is TGCAGCGTTAGCCGAGGAGGGGGCGAAAATGAAAAACTGTTTTTT. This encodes CSVSRGGGENEKLFF.

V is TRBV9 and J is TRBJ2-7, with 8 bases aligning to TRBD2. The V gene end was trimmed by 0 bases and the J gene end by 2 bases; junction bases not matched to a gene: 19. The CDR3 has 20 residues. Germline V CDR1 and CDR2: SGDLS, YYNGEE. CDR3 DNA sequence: TGTGCCAGCAGCGTAGACCCCGCGCCGGGGGGGGCTCCCTTGCCCTACGAGCAGTACTTC. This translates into CASSVDPAPGGAPLPYEQYF.

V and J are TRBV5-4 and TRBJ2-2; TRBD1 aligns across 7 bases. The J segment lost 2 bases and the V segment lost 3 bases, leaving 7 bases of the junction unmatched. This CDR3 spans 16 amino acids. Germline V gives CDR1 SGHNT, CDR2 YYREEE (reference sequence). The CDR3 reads CASSSPGTANTGELFF. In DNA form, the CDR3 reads TGTGCCAGCAGCTCGCCCGGGACAGCCAACACCGGGGAGCTGTTTTTT.

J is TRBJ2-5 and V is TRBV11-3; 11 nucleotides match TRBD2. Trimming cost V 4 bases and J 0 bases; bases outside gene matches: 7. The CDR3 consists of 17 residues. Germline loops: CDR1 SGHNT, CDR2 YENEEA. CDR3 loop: CASSSGLAAQYQETQYF. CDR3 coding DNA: TGTGCCAGCAGCTCGGGACTAGCGGCCCAGTACCAAGAGACCCAGTACTTC.

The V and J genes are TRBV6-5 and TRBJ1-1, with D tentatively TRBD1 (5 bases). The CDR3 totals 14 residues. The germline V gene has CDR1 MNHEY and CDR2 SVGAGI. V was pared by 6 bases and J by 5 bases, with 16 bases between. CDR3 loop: CASSLGGGITEAFF. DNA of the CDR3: TGTGCCAGCAGCCTCGGGGGAGGGATAACTGAAGCTTTCTTT.

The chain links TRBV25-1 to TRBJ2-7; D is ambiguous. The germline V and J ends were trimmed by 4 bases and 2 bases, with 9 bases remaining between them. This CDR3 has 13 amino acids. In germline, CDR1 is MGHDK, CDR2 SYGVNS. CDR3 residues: CASSGQLPYEQYF. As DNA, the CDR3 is TGTGCCAGCAGTGGGCAGTTGCCCTACGAGCAGTACTTC.

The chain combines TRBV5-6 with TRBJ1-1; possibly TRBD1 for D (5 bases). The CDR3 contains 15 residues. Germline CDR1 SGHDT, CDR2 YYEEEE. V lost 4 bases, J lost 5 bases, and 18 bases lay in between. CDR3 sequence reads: CASSLRGGGETEAFF. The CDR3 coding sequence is TGTGCCAGCAGCCTCCGGGGGGGAGGCGAGACTGAAGCTTTCTTT.

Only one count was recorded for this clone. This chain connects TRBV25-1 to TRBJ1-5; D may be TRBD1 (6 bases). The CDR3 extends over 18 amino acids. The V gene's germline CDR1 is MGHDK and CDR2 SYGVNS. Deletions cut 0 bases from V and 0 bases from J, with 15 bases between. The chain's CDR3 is CASSEYFYRQDSNQPQHF. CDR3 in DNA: TGTGCCAGCAGTGAATATTTTTATAGACAGGATAGCAATCAGCCCCAGCATTTT.

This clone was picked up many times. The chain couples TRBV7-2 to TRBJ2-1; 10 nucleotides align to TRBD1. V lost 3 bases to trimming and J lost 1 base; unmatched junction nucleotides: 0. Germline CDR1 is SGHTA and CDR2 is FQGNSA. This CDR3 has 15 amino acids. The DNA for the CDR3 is TGTGCCAGCAGCTTGGACAGGGGGTCCTACAATGAGCAGTTCTTC. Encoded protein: CASSLDRGSYNEQFF.

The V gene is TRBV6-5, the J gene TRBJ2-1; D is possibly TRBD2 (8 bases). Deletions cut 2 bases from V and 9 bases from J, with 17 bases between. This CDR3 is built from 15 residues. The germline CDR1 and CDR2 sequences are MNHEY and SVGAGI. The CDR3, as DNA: TGTGCCAGCAGTTACCGGGAGGGGGCGAGCAGTGAGCAGTTCTTC. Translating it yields CASSYREGASSEQFF.

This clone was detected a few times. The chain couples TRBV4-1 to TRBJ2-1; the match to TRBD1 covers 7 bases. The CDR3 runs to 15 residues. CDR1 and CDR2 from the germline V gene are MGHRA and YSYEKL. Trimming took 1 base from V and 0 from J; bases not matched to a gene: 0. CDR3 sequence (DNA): TGCGCCAGCAGCCAAGGACAGGGCTCCTACAATGAGCAGTTCTTC. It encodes CASSQGQGSYNEQFF.

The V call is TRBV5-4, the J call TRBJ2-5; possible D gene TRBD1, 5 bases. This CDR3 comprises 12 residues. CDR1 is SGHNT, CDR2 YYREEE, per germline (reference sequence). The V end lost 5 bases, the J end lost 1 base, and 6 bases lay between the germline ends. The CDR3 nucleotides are TGTGCCAGCAGAGGGGTCCAAGAGACCCAGTACTTC. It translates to CASRGVQETQYF.

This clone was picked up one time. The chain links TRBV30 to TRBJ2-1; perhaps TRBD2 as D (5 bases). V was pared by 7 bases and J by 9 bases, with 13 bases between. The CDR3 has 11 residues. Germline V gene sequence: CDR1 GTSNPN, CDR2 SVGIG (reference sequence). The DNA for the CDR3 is TGTGCCTACTCGGGGTCGCGTGAGCAGTTCTTC. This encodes CAYSGSREQFF.